This is a list of T cell receptor beta chains from one sample in a study of blood T cell repertoires in COVID-19. The data were produced by immunoSEQ multiplex PCR, yet TCRdb's version contains in-frame clones alone and is incomplete. The sample has some 130,000 clones, around 82% seen once; the top ten hold 4.5% to 6%. The sequencing sample was made of PBMCs or T cells enriched from blood (not recorded which). These receptor sequences come from a man between 40 and 49 years old with acute COVID-19. Both conserved end residues are part of each CDR3. The order of the fields is D gene, clone size, V gene, J gene, CDR3 DNA, CDR3 protein. A D gene is named only where the DNA matches it firmly. Expanded clones get a size class; other rows say once, few or many, or leave the size out.

>-|-|TRBV5-1|TRBJ1-2
TGCGCCAGCAGCACCTCGGTACCCACCCGAGAAAGAAATGGCTACACCTTC
CASSTSVPTRERNGYTF
>-|once|TRBV28|TRBJ2-2
TGTGCCAGCAGCCCACCGGGCCGGGAAAACACCGGGGAGCTGTTTTTT
CASSPPGRENTGELFF
>-|-|TRBV10-3|TRBJ2-1
TGTGCCATCGTGGACAGATTATACAATGAGCAGTTCTTC
CAIVDRLYNEQFF
>TRBD1|-|TRBV9|TRBJ2-3
TGTGCCAGCAGCGTCACGTCCGGGACAGGGGCGACAGATACGCAGTATTTT
CASSVTSGTGATDTQYF
>TRBD2|once|TRBV7-2|TRBJ2-1
TGTGCCAGCAGCTTAATAGCGGGAGGATACAATGAGCAGTTCTTC
CASSLIAGGYNEQFF
>-|-|TRBV3-1/TRBV3-2|TRBJ2-1
TGTGCCAGCAGCCGGACAGTCTACAATGAGCAGTTCTTC
CASSRTVYNEQFF
>-|-|TRBV28|TRBJ1-6
TGTGCCAGCAGTTTGCAGAACTCCTATAATTCACCCCTCCACTTT
CASSLQNSYNSPLHF
>TRBD1|-|TRBV2|TRBJ2-3
TGTGCCAGCAGTGCCGGGACAGGGTACACAGATACGCAGTATTTT
CASSAGTGYTDTQYF
>-|-|TRBV6-5|TRBJ1-6
TGTGCCAGCAGTTACTCGTTGGGGCAGGGGAATTCACCCCTCCACTTT
CASSYSLGQGNSPLHF
>TRBD1|-|TRBV7-9|TRBJ1-1
TGTGCCAGCAGCTTTCCCGGGACAGGGGCAAACACTGAAGCTTTCTTT
CASSFPGTGANTEAFF
>TRBD1|once|TRBV19|TRBJ2-7
TGTGCCAGTAGCCCCCCCGGGACAGGGGGCTCCTACGAGCAGTACTTC
CASSPPGTGGSYEQYF
>-|-|TRBV15|TRBJ2-4
TGTGCCACCAGCAGAGATCTTGGGGAGTGGGCCAAAAACATTCAGTACTTC
CATSRDLGEWAKNIQYF
>-|few|TRBV3-1/TRBV3-2|TRBJ2-2
TGTGCCAGCAGCCAGTGGGCCGGGGGAGATGCCGGGGAGCTGTTTTTT
CASSQWAGGDAGELFF
>-|few|TRBV21-1|TRBJ1-3
TGTGCCAGCAGCAAAAAAATTGGGACATCCGCCCAGTTCTCTGGAAACACCATATATTTT
CASSKKIGTSAQFSGNTIYF
>TRBD2|-|TRBV7-2|TRBJ2-7
TGTGCCAGCAGCCTACTAGCGGGGGAAAACTACGAGCAGTACTTC
CASSLLAGENYEQYF
>-|-|TRBV11-3|TRBJ2-7
TGTGCCAGCAGCTTCGGGGTTTCCTACGAGCAGTACTTC
CASSFGVSYEQYF
>-|-|TRBV5-1|TRBJ1-6
TGCGCCACCAGCCGCGGGGAATATAATTCACCCCTCCACTTT
CATSRGEYNSPLHF
>TRBD2|few|TRBV11-2|TRBJ2-1
TGTGCCAGCAGCCCATACTCTAGCGGGGGGGCTCATGAGCAGTTCTTC
CASSPYSSGGAHEQFF
>-|-|TRBV21-1|TRBJ2-4
TGTGCCAGCAGCAACCATTACGACGGGGTGGAAAACATTCAGTACTTC
CASSNHYDGVENIQYF
>-|-|TRBV3-1/TRBV3-2|TRBJ2-4
TGTGCCAGCAGCCAAGATCTTGGGGACAAGGGGACGAACATTCAGTACTTC
CASSQDLGDKGTNIQYF
>TRBD2|-|TRBV10-3|TRBJ2-5
TGTGCCATCAGCCAATCTCCGGGACTAGCGTCCCAAGAGACCCAGTACTTC
CAISQSPGLASQETQYF
>TRBD1|-|TRBV30|TRBJ2-7
TGTGCCGGAGATAGGGGGCGCTTCGAGCAGTACTTC
CAGDRGRFEQYF
>TRBD1|-|TRBV7-8|TRBJ2-3
TGTGCCAGCAGCCAGAAGGGGGCGCATGCAGATACGCAGTATTTT
CASSQKGAHADTQYF
>-|-|TRBV27|TRBJ1-1
TGTGCCAGCAGTTTATTGTATTTGCGTGGGGCTACTGAAGCTTTCTTT
CASSLLYLRGATEAFF
>TRBD1|-|TRBV28|TRBJ1-3
TGTGCCAGCAGTTTGGACAGGGTAAACACCATATATTTT
CASSLDRVNTIYF
>TRBD2|many|TRBV10-3|TRBJ2-5
TGTGCCATCAGTGACGAGACGCTAGCGGGAGCCAGGGGGCAAGAGACCCAGTACTTC
CAISDETLAGARGQETQYF
>-|-|TRBV5-6|TRBJ2-1
TGTGCCAGCAGTTCCGACAGGTCCTCCTACAATGAGCAGTTCTTC
CASSSDRSSYNEQFF
>TRBD1|-|TRBV28|TRBJ1-2
TGTGCCAGCAGCCCTGACGGGACAGATAAACTTAATGGCTACACCTTC
CASSPDGTDKLNGYTF
>-|once|TRBV19|TRBJ1-1
TGTGCCAGTAGTATTGACACAGCGAACACTGAAGCTTTCTTT
CASSIDTANTEAFF
>TRBD2|-|TRBV6-1|TRBJ2-3
TGTGCCAGCAGTGAATGGGGCGGGGGGACAGATACGCAGTATTTT
CASSEWGGGTDTQYF
>TRBD1|once|TRBV27|TRBJ1-4
TGTGCCAGCAAAAAAGCCGGGACAGGGGATGAAAAACTGTTTTTT
CASKKAGTGDEKLFF
>TRBD1|-|TRBV7-2|TRBJ1-5
TGTGCCAGCAGCTTAGTAACAGGGGAGGATCAGCCCCAGCATTTT
CASSLVTGEDQPQHF
>TRBD1|-|TRBV4-3|TRBJ1-2
TGCGCCAGCAGCCACCCTAGACAGGGTAGGGGTTATGGCTACACCTTC
CASSHPRQGRGYGYTF
>TRBD1|once|TRBV4-1|TRBJ2-2
TGCGCCAGCAGCCTTGGGACAGGGAGGATGGATGGGGAGCTGTTTTTT
CASSLGTGRMDGELFF
>TRBD1|-|TRBV14|TRBJ2-7
TGTGCCAGCACCAAAACAGGGGAAAGCGAGCAGTACTTC
CASTKTGESEQYF
>TRBD1|-|TRBV27|TRBJ2-2
TGTGCCAGCAGTGCCTCCAGGGGGAGGAACACCGGGGAGCTGTTTTTT
CASSASRGRNTGELFF
>-|-|TRBV27|TRBJ2-7
TGTGCCAGCAGTCAAACTAGAGGCTACGAGCAGTACTTC
CASSQTRGYEQYF
>TRBD2|-|TRBV29-1|TRBJ2-3
TGCAGCGTTGAAGATATAACTAGCGGGATTAGAAATACGCAGTATTTT
CSVEDITSGIRNTQYF
>-|-|TRBV27|TRBJ1-1
TGTGCCAGCAGTTCGTTCGCGGTGGAAAACAACGGAGCTTTCTTT
CASSSFAVENNGAFF
>TRBD2|-|TRBV13|TRBJ2-1
TGTGCCAGCAGCTTCGGCGGGAGGGCCTACAATGAGCAGTTCTTC
CASSFGGRAYNEQFF
>-|-|TRBV27|TRBJ1-6
TGTGCCAGCAGTTTATCGTGGCAGGGAAATTCACCCCTCCACTTT
CASSLSWQGNSPLHF
>TRBD1|-|TRBV2|TRBJ1-5
TGTGCCAGCGGACAGGAGGCCAATCAGCCCCAGCATTTT
CASGQEANQPQHF
>-|-|TRBV20-1|TRBJ1-4
TGCAGTGCTAGTCCCGAAGGCAGGCTGGAAACGGAAAAACTGTTTTTT
CSASPEGRLETEKLFF
>-|-|TRBV7-2|TRBJ1-2
TGTGCCAGCAGCTTCGCCGGGACACCTAACTATGGCTACACCTTC
CASSFAGTPNYGYTF
>TRBD2|-|TRBV5-5|TRBJ2-1
TGTGCCAGCAGCTTCCAAGCGGGGGGGGACAATGAGCAGTTCTTC
CASSFQAGGDNEQFF
>-|-|TRBV15|TRBJ1-6
TGTGCCACCAGCAGGGACTCCAATTCACCCCTCCACTTT
CATSRDSNSPLHF
>-|-|TRBV10-1|TRBJ2-5
TGCGCCAGCAGTGAAGGGACACCGCAAGAGACCCAGTACTTC
CASSEGTPQETQYF
>TRBD2|-|TRBV11-2|TRBJ2-1
TGTGCCAGCAGCTTAGGTGGACTAGCGGGCCATGAGCAGTTCTTC
CASSLGGLAGHEQFF
>-|-|TRBV28|TRBJ1-3
TGTGCCAGCAGTGCACAGGGATCTGGAAACACCATATATTTT
CASSAQGSGNTIYF
>-|-|TRBV24-1|TRBJ2-3
TGTGCCACCAGTCGGGGTTTAGATACGCAGTATTTT
CATSRGLDTQYF
>TRBD1|-|TRBV4-1|TRBJ1-2
TGCGCCAGCAGCCAAGATCTGAGTCGGGGACAGGGGTATGGCTACACCTTC
CASSQDLSRGQGYGYTF